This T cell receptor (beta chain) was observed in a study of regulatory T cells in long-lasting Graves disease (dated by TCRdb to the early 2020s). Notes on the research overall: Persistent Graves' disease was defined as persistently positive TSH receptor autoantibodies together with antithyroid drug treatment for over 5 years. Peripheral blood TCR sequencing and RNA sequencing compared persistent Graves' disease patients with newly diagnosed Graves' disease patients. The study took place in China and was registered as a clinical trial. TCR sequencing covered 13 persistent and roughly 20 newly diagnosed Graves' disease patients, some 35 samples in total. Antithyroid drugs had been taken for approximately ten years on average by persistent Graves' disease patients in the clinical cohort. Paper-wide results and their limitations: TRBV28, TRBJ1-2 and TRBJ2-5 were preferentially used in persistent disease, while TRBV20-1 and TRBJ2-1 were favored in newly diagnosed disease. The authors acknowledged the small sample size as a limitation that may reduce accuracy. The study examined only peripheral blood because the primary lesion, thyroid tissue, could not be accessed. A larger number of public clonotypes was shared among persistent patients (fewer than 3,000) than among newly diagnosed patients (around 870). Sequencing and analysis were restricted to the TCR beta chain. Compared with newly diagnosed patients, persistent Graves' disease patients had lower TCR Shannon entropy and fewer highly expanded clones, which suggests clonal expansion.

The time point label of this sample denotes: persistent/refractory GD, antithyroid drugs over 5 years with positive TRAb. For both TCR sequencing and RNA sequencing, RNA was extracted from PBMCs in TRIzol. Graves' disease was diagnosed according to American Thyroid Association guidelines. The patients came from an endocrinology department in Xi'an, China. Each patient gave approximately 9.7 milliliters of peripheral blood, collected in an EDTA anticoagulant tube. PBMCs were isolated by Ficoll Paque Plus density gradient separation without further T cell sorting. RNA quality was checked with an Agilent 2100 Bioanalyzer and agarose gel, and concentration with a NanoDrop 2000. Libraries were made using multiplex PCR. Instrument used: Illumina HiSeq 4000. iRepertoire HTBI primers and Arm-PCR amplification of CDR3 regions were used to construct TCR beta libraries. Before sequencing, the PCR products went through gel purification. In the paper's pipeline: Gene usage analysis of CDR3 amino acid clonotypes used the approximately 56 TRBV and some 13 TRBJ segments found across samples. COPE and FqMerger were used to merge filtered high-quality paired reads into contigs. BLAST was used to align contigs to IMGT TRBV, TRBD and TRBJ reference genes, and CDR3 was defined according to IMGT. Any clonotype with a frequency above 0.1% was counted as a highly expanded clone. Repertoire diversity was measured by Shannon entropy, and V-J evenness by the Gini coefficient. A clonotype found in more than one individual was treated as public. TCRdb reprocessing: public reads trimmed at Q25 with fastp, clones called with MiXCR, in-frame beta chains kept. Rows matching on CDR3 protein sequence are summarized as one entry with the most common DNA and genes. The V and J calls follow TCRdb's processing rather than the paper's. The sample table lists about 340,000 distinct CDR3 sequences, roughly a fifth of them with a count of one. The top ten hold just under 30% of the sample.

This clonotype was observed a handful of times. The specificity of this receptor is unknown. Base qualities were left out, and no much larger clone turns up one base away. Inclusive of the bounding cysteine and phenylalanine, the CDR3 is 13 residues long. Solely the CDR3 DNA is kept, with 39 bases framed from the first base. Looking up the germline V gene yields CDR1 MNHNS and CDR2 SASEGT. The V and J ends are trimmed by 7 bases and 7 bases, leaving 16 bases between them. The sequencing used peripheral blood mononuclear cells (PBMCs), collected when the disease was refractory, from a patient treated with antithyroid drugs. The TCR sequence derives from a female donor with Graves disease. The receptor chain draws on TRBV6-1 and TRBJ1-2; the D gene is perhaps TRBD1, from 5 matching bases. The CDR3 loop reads CASISGLGGGYTF. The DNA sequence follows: TGTGCCAGCATCTCCGGGCTTGGGGGTGGCTACACCTTC.